This T cell receptor beta chain originates from a study of T cells after yellow fever vaccination. TCRdb reanalysed the 5' RACE reads using MiXCR and keeps one entry per CDR3 protein. The repertoire holds about 240,000 distinct CDR3 sequences, roughly 3.7% seen once, with around 19% in the top ten. This clonotype was seen repeatedly, ten times or more. This sequence originates from a man aged 18-30 years who received the YFV17D yellow fever vaccine. The sequencing here drew on PBMCs, taken 15 days after the yellow fever booster vaccination.

As DNA, the CDR3 is TGTGCCAGCAGTACCACCGGTGAGGGACCCGTCGGGGAGCTGTTTTTT. It translates to CASSTTGEGPVGELFF. This chain connects TRBV12-3 or TRBV12-4 to TRBJ2-2, with D perhaps being TRBD1 or TRBD2 (5 bases each). With 5 bases removed from V and 7 bases from J, the gap between germline ends came to 20 bases. This CDR3 is built from 16 residues.